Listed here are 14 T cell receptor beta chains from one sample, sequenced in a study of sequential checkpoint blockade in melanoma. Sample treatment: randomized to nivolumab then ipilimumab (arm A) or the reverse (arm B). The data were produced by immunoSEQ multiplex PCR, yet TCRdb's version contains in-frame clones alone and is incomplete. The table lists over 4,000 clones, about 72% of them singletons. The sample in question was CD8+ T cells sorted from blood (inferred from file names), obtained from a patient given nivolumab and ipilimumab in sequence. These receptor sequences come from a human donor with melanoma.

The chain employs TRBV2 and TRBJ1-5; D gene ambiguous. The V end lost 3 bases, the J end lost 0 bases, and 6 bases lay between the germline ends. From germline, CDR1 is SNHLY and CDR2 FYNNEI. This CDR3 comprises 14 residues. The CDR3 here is CASSDTGSNQPQHF. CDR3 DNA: TGTGCCAGCAGTGATACGGGTAGCAATCAGCCCCAGCATTTT.

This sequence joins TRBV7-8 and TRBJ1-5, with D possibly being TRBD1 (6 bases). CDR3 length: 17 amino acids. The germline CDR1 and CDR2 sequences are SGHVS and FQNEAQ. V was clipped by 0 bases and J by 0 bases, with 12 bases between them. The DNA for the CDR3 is TGTGCCAGCAGCTTAGCGGACAGATTCTATAGCAATCAGCCCCAGCATTTT. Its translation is CASSLADRFYSNQPQHF. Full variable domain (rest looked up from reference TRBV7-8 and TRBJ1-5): GAGVSQSPRYKVAKRGQDVALRCDPISGHVSLFWYQQALGQGPEFLTYFQNEAQLDKSGLPSDRFFAERPEGSVSTLKIQRTQQEDSAVYLCASSLADRFYSNQPQHFGDGTRLSIL.

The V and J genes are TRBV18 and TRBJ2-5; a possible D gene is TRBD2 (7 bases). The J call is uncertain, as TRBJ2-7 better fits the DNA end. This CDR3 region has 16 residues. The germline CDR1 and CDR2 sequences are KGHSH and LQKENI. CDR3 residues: CASSRRAGDNTYEQYF. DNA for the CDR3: TGTGCCAGCTCGCGCCGGGCGGGGGACAATACCTACGAGCAGTACTTC.

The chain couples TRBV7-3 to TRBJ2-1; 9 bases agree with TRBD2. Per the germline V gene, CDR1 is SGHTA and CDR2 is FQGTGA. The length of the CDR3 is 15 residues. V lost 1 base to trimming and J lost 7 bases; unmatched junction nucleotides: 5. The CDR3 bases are TGTGCCAGCAGCTTAAGCGGGGGGGCCGGGAATGAGCAGTTCTTC. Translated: CASSLSGGAGNEQFF.

The CDR3 DNA follows: TGCAGCTTGCAATTTGAGGGCTCAGGTGGCTACACCTTC. Its protein product is CSLQFEGSGGYTF. The rearrangement joins TRBV29-1 to TRBJ1-2; D is ambiguous. The germline V and J ends were trimmed by 8 bases and 7 bases, with 20 bases remaining between them. The V gene's germline CDR1 is SQVTM and CDR2 ANQGSEA. The CDR3 spans 13 residues.

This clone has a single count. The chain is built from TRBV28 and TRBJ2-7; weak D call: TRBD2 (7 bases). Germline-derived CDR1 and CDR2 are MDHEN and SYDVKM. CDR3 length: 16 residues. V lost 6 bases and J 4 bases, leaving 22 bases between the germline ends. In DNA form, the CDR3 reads TGTGCCAGCAGCCACCGGACGGGGGGCCCGATATACGAGCAGTACTTC. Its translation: CASSHRTGGPIYEQYF.

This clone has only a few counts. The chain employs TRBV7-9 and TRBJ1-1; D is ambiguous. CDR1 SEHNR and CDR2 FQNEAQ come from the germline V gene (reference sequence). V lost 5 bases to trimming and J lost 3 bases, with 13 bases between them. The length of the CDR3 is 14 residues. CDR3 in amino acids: CASSPQQHDTEAFF. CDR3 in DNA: TGTGCCAGCAGCCCCCAACAGCACGACACTGAAGCTTTCTTT.

The CDR3 DNA is TGTGCCAGCAGCTTAAGAGGGGGCGACGAGCAGTACTTC. The encoded protein is CASSLRGGDEQYF. The chain recombines TRBV7-9 with TRBJ2-7, with 7 nucleotides matching TRBD1. CDR1 is SEHNR, CDR2 FQNEAQ, per germline (reference sequence). The CDR3 has 13 amino acids. V dropped 2 bases and J dropped 5; count of bases not matched to a gene: 3. Full variable domain (outside the CDR3, taken from reference TRBV7-9 and TRBJ2-7): DTGVSQNPRHKITKRGQNVTFRCDPISEHNRLYWYRQTLGQGPEFLTYFQNEAQLEKSRLLSDRFSAERPKGSFSTLEIQRTEQGDSAMYLCASSLRGGDEQYFGPGTRLTVT.

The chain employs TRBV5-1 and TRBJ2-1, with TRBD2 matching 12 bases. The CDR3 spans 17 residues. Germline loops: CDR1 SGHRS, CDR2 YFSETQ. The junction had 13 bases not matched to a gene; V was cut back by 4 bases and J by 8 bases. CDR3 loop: CASSEYGLAGIRDEQFF. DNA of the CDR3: TGCGCCAGCAGCGAATACGGACTAGCGGGGATTCGAGATGAGCAGTTCTTC. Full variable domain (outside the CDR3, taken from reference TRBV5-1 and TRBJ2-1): KAGVTQTPRYLIKTRGQQVTLSCSPISGHRSVSWYQQTPGQGLQFLFEYFSETQRNKGNFPGRFSGRQFSNSRSEMNVSTLELGDSALYLCASSEYGLAGIRDEQFFGPGTRLTVL.

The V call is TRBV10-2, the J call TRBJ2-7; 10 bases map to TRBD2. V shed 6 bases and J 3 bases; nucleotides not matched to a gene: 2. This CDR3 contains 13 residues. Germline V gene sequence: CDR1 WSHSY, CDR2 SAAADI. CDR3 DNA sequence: TGCGCCAGCAGCAGCGGGGGGGTCTACGAGCAGTACTTC. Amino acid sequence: CASSSGGVYEQYF.

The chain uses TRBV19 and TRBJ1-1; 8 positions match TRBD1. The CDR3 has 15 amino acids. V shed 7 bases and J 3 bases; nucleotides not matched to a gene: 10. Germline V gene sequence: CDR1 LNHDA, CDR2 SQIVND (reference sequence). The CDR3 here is CASIGQGASYTEAFF. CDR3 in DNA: TGTGCCAGTATAGGGCAGGGGGCGAGTTACACTGAAGCTTTCTTT.

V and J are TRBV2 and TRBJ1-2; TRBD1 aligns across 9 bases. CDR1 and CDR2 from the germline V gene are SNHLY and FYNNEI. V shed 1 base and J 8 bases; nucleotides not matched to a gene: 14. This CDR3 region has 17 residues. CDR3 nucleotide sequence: TGTGCCAGCAGTGAAGAGGGACAGGGAGTTTTAGGAGAAGGCTACACCTTC. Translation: CASSEEGQGVLGEGYTF.

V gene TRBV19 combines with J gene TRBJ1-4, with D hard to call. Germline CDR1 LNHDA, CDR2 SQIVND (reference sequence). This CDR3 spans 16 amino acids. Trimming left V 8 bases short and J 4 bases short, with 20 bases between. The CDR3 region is CASLPSPVAVNEKLFF. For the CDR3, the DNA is TGTGCCAGTTTACCCTCCCCCGTGGCGGTTAATGAAAAACTGTTTTTT.

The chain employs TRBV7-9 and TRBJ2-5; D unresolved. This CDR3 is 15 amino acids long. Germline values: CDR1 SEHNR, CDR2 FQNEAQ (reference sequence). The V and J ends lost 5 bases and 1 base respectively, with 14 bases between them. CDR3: CASSPEESFQETQYF. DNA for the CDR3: TGTGCCAGCAGCCCCGAGGAATCTTTCCAAGAGACCCAGTACTTC.